A single sample gave rise to the 10 T cell receptor beta chains below, sequenced in a study of CD8+ T cells in alopecia areata. Sequencing used cDNA as its template, made by extracting RNA and reverse transcribing it. The assay was immunoSEQ multiplex PCR, and TCRdb's table has in-frame clones only and misses some. The sample includes some 80,000 clones, roughly 66% of them seen just once. Treatment denoted: oral pan-JAK inhibitor, 5-10 mg twice daily. Sequences were derived from CD8+ T cells sorted from blood, sampled at week 24, from a patient treated with tofacitinib. All receptors come from a human donor with alopecia areata.

This chain uses TRBV4-3 with TRBJ2-7; tentative D call: TRBD1 (6 bases). This CDR3 spans 17 amino acids. The V and J ends lost 3 bases and 3 bases respectively, with 21 bases between them. Per the germline V gene, CDR1 is LGHNA and CDR2 is YSLEER. CDR3 DNA sequence: TGCGCCAGCAGCCAGGACATACTAGTTCAGGGGTACTACGAGCAGTACTTC. Translation gives CASSQDILVQGYYEQYF.

The chain uses TRBV27 and TRBJ2-1; D gene uncertain. CDR1 and CDR2 (germline): MNHEY, SMNVEV (reference sequence). V lost 7 bases to trimming and J lost 9 bases, with 7 bases between them. The CDR3 spans 10 residues. CDR3 sequence (DNA): TGTGCCAGCAAGTACGGTGAGCAGTTCTTC. Protein product: CASKYGEQFF.

The chain combines TRBV30 with TRBJ1-1; D might be TRBD1 (5 bases). V dropped 2 bases and J dropped 5 bases, with 9 bases sitting between them. The CDR3 is made up of 12 amino acids. Per germline, CDR1 GTSNPN and CDR2 SVGIG (reference sequence). CDR3: CAWSWGNTEAFF. In DNA, the CDR3 is TGTGCCTGGAGTTGGGGGAATACTGAAGCTTTCTTT.

The J gene is TRBJ1-4, the V gene TRBV27; possible D gene TRBD1, 5 bases. The germline CDR1 and CDR2 sequences are MNHEY and SMNVEV (reference sequence). The V end lost 0 bases, the J end lost 10 bases, and 15 bases lay between the germline ends. This CDR3 comprises 15 residues. CDR3 residues: CASSLSGTGGGKLFF. The CDR3 nucleotides are TGTGCCAGCAGTTTATCCGGGACGGGGGGAGGAAAACTGTTTTTT.

V and J are TRBV6-5 and TRBJ1-5; D is uncertain. Germline-derived CDR1 and CDR2 are MNHEY and SVGAGI. The germline V and J ends were trimmed by 4 bases and 0 bases, with 10 bases remaining between them. This CDR3 is built from 15 residues. CDR3 residues: CASSLDGHSNQPQHF. The CDR3 DNA reads as TGTGCCAGCAGTTTAGACGGTCATAGCAATCAGCCCCAGCATTTT.

The sample holds a few counts of this clone. The V and J genes are TRBV29-1 and TRBJ1-2; weak D call: TRBD1 (6 bases). Trimming left V 1 base short and J 4 bases short, with 10 bases between. This CDR3 has 13 amino acids. Germline V gene data show CDR1 as SQVTM and CDR2 as ANQGSEA. The CDR3 DNA follows: TGCAGCGTTGAAGGGGGGCCAATCTATGGCTACACCTTC. Translating it yields CSVEGGPIYGYTF.

The V call is TRBV29-1, the J call TRBJ2-1; D unclear. There are 13 residues in the CDR3. CDR1 is SQVTM and CDR2 is ANQGSEA in the germline V gene. V was pared by 4 bases and J by 5 bases, with 12 bases between. In DNA form, the CDR3 reads TGCAGCGTTGGCCCCCCGACCAACAATGAGCAGTTCTTC. Its protein is CSVGPPTNNEQFF.

This clone was found a few times. The chain combines TRBV29-1 with TRBJ2-5, with D unresolved. Germline V lookup: CDR1 SQVTM, CDR2 ANQGSEA. The V end lost 2 bases, the J end lost 3 bases, and 10 bases lay between the germline ends. The CDR3 length is 13 residues. CDR3 in amino acids: CSVEHAVEETQYF. The CDR3, as DNA: TGCAGCGTTGAACACGCTGTGGAAGAGACCCAGTACTTC.

This chain joins TRBV19 and TRBJ2-1; 8 bases match TRBD2. CDR3 length: 16 residues. With 5 bases clipped from V and 4 bases from J, the junction kept 10 bases outside the gene matches. CDR1 and CDR2 from the germline V gene are LNHDA and SQIVND (reference sequence). The DNA for the CDR3 is TGTGCCAGTAGTGCCGAAACTAGCGGCCTATACAATGAGCAGTTCTTC. It yields the protein CASSAETSGLYNEQFF. The entire variable domain, with the rest obtained from reference TRBV19 and TRBJ2-1, is as follows: DGGITQSPKYLFRKEGQNVTLSCEQNLNHDAMYWYRQDPGQGLRLIYYSQIVNDFQKGDIAEGYSVSREKKESFPLTVTSAQKNPTAFYLCASSAETSGLYNEQFFGPGTRLTVL.

This chain links TRBV30 with TRBJ2-5; D ambiguous. V was cut by 2 bases and J by 1 base, with 5 bases left in between. The CDR3 has 12 residues. Germline CDR1 GTSNPN, CDR2 SVGIG (reference sequence). The CDR3 is CAWSPPQETQYF. The CDR3 DNA sequence: TGTGCCTGGAGTCCCCCCCAAGAGACCCAGTACTTC.